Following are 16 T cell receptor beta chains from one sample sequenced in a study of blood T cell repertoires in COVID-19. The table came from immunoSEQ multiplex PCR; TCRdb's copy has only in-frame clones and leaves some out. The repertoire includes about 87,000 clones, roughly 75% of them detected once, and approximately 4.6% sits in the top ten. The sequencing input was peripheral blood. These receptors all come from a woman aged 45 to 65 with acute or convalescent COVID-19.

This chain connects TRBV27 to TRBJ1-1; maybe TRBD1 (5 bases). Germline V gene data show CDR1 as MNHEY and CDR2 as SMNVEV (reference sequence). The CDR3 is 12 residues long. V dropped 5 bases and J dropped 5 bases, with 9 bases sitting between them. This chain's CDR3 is CASSNDRTEAFF. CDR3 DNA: TGTGCCAGCAGTAACGACAGAACTGAAGCTTTCTTT.

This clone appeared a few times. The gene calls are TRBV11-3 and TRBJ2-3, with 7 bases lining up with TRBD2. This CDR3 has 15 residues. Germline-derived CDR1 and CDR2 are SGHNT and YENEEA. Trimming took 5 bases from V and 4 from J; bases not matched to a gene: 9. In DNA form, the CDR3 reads TGTGCCAGCAGCCCCCGTGGGGGGGTCGCAGATACGCAGTATTTT. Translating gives CASSPRGGVADTQYF.

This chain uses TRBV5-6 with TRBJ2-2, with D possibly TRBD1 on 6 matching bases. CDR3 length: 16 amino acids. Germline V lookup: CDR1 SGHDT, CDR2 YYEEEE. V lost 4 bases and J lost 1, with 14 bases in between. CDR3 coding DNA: TGTGCCAGCAGCCGTTTCCAGGGGCTGAACACCGGGGAGCTGTTTTTT. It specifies CASSRFQGLNTGELFF.

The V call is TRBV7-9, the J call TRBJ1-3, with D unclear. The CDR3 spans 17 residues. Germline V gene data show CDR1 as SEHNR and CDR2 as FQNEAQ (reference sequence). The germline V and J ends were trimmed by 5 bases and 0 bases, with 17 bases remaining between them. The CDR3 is CASSPAVTKSSGNTIYF. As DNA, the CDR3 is TGTGCCAGCAGCCCTGCGGTTACTAAGAGCTCTGGAAACACCATATATTTT.

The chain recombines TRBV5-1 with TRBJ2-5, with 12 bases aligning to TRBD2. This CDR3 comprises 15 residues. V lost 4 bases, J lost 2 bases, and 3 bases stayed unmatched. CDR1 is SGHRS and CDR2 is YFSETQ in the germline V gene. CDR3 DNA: TGCGCCAGCAGCCCCGGACTAGCGGGGCAAGAGACCCAGTACTTC. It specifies CASSPGLAGQETQYF.

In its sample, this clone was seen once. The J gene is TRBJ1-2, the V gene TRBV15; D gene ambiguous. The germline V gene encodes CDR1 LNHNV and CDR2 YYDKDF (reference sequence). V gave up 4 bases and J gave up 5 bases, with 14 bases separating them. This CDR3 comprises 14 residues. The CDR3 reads CATSTSQRSYGYTF. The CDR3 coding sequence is TGTGCCACCAGCACGTCCCAGCGGAGTTATGGCTACACCTTC.

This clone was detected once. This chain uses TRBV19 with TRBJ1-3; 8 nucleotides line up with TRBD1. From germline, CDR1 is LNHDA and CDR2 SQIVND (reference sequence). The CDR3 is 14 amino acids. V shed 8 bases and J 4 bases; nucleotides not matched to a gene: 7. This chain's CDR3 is CASQQTGDGNTIYF. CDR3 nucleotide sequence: TGTGCCAGTCAACAGACAGGGGACGGAAACACCATATATTTT.

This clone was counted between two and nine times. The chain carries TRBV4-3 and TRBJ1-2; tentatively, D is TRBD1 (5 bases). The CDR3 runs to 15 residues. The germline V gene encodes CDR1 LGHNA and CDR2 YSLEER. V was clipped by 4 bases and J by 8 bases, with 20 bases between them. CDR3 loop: CASSLTVGAAEGYTF. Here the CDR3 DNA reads TGCGCCAGCAGCCTCACTGTAGGGGCCGCGGAGGGCTACACCTTC.

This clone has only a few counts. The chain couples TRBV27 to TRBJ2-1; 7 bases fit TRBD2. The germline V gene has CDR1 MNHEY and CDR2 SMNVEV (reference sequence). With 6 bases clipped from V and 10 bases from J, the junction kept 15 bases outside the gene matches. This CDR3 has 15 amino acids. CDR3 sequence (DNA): TGTGCCAGCAGCGGCGGGGGTAGCCTACAATTAGAGCAGTTCTTC. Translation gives CASSGGGSLQLEQFF.

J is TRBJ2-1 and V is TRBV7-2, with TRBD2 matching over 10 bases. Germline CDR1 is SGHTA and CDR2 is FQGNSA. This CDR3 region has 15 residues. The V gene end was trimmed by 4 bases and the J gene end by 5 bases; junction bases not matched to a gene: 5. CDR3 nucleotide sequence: TGTGCCAGCAGCTCTAGACTAGCGGGCCACAATGAGCAGTTCTTC. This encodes CASSSRLAGHNEQFF.

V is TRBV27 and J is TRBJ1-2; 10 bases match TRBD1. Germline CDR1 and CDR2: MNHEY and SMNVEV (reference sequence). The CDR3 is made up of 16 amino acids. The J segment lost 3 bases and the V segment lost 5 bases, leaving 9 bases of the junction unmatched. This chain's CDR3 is CASSLMGQGPYYGYTF. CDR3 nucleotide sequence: TGTGCCAGCAGTCTGATGGGACAGGGGCCCTACTATGGCTACACCTTC.

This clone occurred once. Written as DNA, the CDR3 is TGTGCCAGCAGTATTCACAGGCCTCCCTACGAGCAGTACTTC. It codes for CASSIHRPPYEQYF. The genes are TRBV28 and TRBJ2-7; tentatively, D is TRBD1 (5 bases). Germline CDR1 is MDHEN and CDR2 is SYDVKM. This CDR3 has 14 amino acids. The V and J ends lost 5 bases and 2 bases respectively, with 13 bases between them.

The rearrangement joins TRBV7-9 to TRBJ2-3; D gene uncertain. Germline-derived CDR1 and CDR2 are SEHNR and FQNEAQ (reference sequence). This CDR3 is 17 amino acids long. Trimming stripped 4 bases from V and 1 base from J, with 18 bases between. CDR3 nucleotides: TGTGCCAGCAGCTCCGCCGTGTCAAGCTTCGGCACAGATACGCAGTATTTT. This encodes CASSSAVSSFGTDTQYF. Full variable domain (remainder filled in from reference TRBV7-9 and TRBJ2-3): DTGVSQNPRHKITKRGQNVTFRCDPISEHNRLYWYRQTLGQGPEFLTYFQNEAQLEKSRLLSDRFSAERPKGSFSTLEIQRTEQGDSAMYLCASSSAVSSFGTDTQYFGPGTRLTVL.

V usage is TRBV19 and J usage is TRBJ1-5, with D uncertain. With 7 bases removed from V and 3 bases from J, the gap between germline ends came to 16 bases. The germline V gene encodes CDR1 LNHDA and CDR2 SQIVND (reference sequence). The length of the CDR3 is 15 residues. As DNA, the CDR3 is TGTGCCAGTAACCCCCTTAGAGGATCCAATCAGCCCCAGCATTTT. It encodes CASNPLRGSNQPQHF.

The CDR3 protein is CASSPGLAGDTQYF. The CDR3 DNA is TGTGCCAGCAGCCCGGGACTAGCGGGGGATACGCAGTATTTT. The chain employs TRBV7-2 and TRBJ2-3, with TRBD2 matching over 13 bases. Trimming cost V 5 bases and J 6 bases; bases outside gene matches: 2. This CDR3 region has 14 residues. CDR1 SGHTA and CDR2 FQGNSA come from the germline V gene.

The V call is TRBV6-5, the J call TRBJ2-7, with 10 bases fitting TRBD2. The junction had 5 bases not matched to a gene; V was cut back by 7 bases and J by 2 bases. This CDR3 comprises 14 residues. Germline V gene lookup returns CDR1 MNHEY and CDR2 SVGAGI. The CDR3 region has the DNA TGTGCCAGCATGACTAGCGGGCCCCCCTACGAGCAGTACTTC. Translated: CASMTSGPPYEQYF.